This T cell receptor (beta chain) was profiled in a study of T-cell memory formation after mild COVID-19. Study summary: Largely, the TCR clusters proved donor specific. Study-wide findings and caveats: The SARS-CoV-2 specificity of second-wave clones reaching peak at day 37 remained unverified.

For this clonotype: Antigen specificity is unknown.

TCRdb ran MiXCR on the 5' RACE reads and lists one entry per CDR3 protein. The table has 450,000 or so distinct CDR3 sequences, about 23% seen once; the top ten hold about an eighth. Germline V gene sequence: CDR1 SEHNR, CDR2 FQNEAQ (reference sequence). The V gene end was trimmed by 3 bases and the J gene end by 12 bases; junction bases not matched to a gene: 6. The CDR3 totals 13 residues. The sample consisted of PBMCs or a T cell subset sorted from them (not recorded which). V is TRBV7-9 and J is TRBJ2-1; TRBD1 agrees at 9 bases. This sequence originates from an adult woman who had mild COVID-19 (a few samples of this study predate the infection). Cell type and time point are not known. CDR3 loop: CASSFGQGYVQFF. The DNA of the CDR3 is TGTGCCAGCAGCTTCGGACAGGGGTATGTGCAGTTCTTC.